This T cell receptor (beta chain) was observed in a study of shared clonotypes between healthy human individuals. The data were produced by immunoSEQ multiplex PCR, yet TCRdb's version contains in-frame clones alone and is incomplete. The sample lists about 2.1 million clones, approximately 94% occurring once. The study, taken as a whole, reports: Richness estimates generally favored naive over memory subsets.

About this clone itself: Its target is unknown.

V lost 1 base and J lost 6, with 13 bases in between. The CDR3 extends over 14 amino acids. Per the germline V gene, CDR1 is MNHEY and CDR2 is SMNVEV (reference sequence). The naive CD8 fraction comprised CD45RO-negative cells positively selected for CCR7 and excluded terminally differentiated effector memory CD45RA+ cells. Sequenced input: naive CD8+ T cells from PBMCs. The rearrangement uses TRBV27 and TRBJ2-7; D is ambiguous. The clonotype was recovered from a man aged 18-30 years in good health. Some clones in this sample may be carry-over from other donors' samples. The CDR3 DNA reads TGTGCCAGCAGTTTATTGTCTTCCCCTAGCGAGCAGTACTTC. This sequence encodes CASSLLSSPSEQYF.